This T cell receptor beta chain was retrieved from a study of blood T cell repertoires in COVID-19. The participants were between roughly 18 and 89 years old and came from roughly 25 US areas. Cohorts were determined from participant-reported clinical history. Donors in Cohort 3 counted as recovered after two negative PCRs, clearance, or symptom resolution. Trimming left V 4 bases short and J 6 bases short, with 14 bases between. The CDR3 sequence is 13 residues long. Germline lookup yields CDR1 SGHRS and CDR2 YFSETQ. In the study's own analysis: Reference gene primers were amplified, and this amplification served to estimate nucleated cell counts. Data came from immunoSEQ multiplex PCR; TCRdb stores just in-frame clones and leaves some out. V, J and clone size derive from that table, while D and trimming were established from the DNA sequence. The sample carries some 100,000 clones, roughly 85% recorded once.

The receptor's source is a woman in her forties or fifties who had recovered from COVID-19. V usage is TRBV5-1 and J usage is TRBJ2-7, with D possibly matching TRBD1 (6 bases). Sequencing was performed on PBMCs or T cells enriched from blood (not recorded which). CDR3 residues: CASSTSGVGEQYF. As DNA, the CDR3 is TGCGCCAGCAGCACCTCAGGGGTTGGCGAGCAGTACTTC.